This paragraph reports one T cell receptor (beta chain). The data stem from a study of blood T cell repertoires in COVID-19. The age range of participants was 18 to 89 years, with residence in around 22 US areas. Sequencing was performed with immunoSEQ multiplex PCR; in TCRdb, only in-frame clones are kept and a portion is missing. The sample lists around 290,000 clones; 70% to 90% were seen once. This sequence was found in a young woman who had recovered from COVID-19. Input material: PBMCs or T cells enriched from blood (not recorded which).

The CDR3 reads CASSVGQGARSTEAFF. The CDR3, as DNA: TGCGCCAGCAGCGTCGGACAGGGGGCGCGCAGCACTGAAGCTTTCTTT. The chain joins TRBV5-1 to TRBJ1-1; 11 bases align to TRBD1. Losses at the gene ends were 4 bases for V and 4 bases for J; bases not matched to a gene: 9. CDR3 length: 16 residues. CDR1 SGHRS and CDR2 YFSETQ come from the germline V gene.